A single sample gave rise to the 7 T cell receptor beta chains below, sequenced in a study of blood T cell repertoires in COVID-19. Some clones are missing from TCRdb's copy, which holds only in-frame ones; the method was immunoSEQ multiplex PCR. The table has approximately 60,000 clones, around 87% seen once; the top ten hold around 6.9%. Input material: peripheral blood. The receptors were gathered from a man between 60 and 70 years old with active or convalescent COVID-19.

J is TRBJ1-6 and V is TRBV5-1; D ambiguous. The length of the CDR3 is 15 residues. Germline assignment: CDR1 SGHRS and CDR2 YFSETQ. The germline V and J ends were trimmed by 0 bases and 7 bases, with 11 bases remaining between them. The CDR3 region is CASSLDPRANSPLHF. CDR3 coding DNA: TGCGCCAGCAGCTTGGATCCGAGGGCCAATTCACCCCTCCACTTT.

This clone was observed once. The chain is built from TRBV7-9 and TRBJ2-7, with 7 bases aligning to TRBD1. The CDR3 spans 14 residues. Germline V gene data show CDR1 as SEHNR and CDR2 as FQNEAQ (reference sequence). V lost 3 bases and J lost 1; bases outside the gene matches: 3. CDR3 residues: CASSFGGQSYEQYF. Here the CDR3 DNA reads TGTGCCAGCAGCTTTGGGGGACAGTCCTACGAGCAGTACTTC. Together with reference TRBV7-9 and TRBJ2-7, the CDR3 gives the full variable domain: DTGVSQNPRHKITKRGQNVTFRCDPISEHNRLYWYRQTLGQGPEFLTYFQNEAQLEKSRLLSDRFSAERPKGSFSTLEIQRTEQGDSAMYLCASSFGGQSYEQYFGPGTRLTVT.

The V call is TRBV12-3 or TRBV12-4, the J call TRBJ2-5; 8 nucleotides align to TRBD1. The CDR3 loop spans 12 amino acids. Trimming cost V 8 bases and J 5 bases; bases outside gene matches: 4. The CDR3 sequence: CASGQGGETQYF. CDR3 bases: TGTGCCAGCGGACAGGGTGGGGAGACCCAGTACTTC.

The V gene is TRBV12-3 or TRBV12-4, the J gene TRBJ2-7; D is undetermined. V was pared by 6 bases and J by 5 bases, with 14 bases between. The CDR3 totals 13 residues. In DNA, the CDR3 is TGTGCCAGCAGATTCGCGGAAAGAAACGAGCAGTACTTC. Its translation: CASRFAERNEQYF.

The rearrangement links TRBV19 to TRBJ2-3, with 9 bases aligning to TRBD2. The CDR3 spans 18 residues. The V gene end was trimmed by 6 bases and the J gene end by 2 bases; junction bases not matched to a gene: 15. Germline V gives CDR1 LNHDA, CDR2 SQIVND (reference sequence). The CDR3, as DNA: TGTGCCAGTAGCCCACAGCTTTCGACTAGCGGTCACACAGATACGCAGTATTTT. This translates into CASSPQLSTSGHTDTQYF.

The CDR3 spells CASSLVRASGNTGELFF. CDR3 nucleotide sequence: TGTGCCAGCAGCTTAGTTAGAGCTAGCGGGAACACCGGGGAGCTGTTTTTT. V is TRBV11-2 and J is TRBJ2-2; 7 bases map to TRBD2. This CDR3 is built from 17 residues. The V and J ends lost 1 base and 1 base, in that order; junction bases with no gene match: 6. Germline CDR1 SGHAT, CDR2 FQNNGV.

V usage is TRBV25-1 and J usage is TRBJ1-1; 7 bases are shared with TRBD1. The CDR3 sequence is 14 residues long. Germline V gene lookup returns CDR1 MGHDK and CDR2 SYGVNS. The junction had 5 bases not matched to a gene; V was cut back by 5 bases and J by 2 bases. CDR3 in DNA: TGTGCCAGCAGTAATCGACAGGGAAACACTGAAGCTTTCTTT. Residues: CASSNRQGNTEAFF.